Listed below are T cell receptor beta chains from one sample, sequenced in a study of blood T cell repertoires in COVID-19. Clones were sequenced by immunoSEQ multiplex PCR, and TCRdb holds only the in-frame ones, with some missing. In the table there are about 170,000 clones, around 79% of which are singletons. Input material: PBMCs or T cells enriched from blood (not recorded which). These receptors were obtained from a woman aged 70-85 years in a cohort exposed to, infected with or recovered from COVID-19 (not recorded which). Both conserved end residues are part of each CDR3. The D gene is left open where the match is weak. Some rows have no size entry. The others give once, few or many, or a class for an expanded clone.

TRBJ1-1 | once | TRBV6-1 | TRBD1 | CASSEQGAYTEAFF | TGTGCCAGCAGTGAACAGGGGGCGTACACTGAAGCTTTCTTT
TRBJ2-3 | . | TRBV29-1 | TRBD1 | CSTTGTGVWSDTQYF | TGCAGCACCACCGGGACAGGGGTTTGGTCAGATACGCAGTATTTT
TRBJ2-7 | . | TRBV6-5 | TRBD1 | CASSYSGTGTYEQYF | TGTGCCAGCAGTTACTCAGGGACAGGGACATACGAGCAGTACTTC
TRBJ2-7 | . | TRBV7-9 | TRBD2 | CASSPQTSGNHEQYF | TGTGCCAGCAGCCCGCAGACTAGCGGGAATCACGAGCAGTACTTC
TRBJ1-5 | . | TRBV2 | TRBD1 | CASSGQGSGNQPQHF | TGTGCCAGCAGTGGACAGGGGAGCGGCAATCAGCCCCAGCATTTT
TRBJ2-5 | . | TRBV12-5 | . | CASGRRDVEETQYF | TGTGCTAGTGGTCGGCGGGACGTGGAGGAGACCCAGTACTTC
TRBJ1-1 | once | TRBV11-2 | . | CASSLGGATEAFF | TGTGCCAGCAGTCTCGGAGGGGCCACTGAAGCTTTCTTT
TRBJ2-1 | few | TRBV10-1 | . | CASSQGNEQFF | TGCGCCAGCAGCCAGGGCAATGAGCAGTTCTTC
TRBJ2-1 | . | TRBV5-1 | . | CASSKTGLRSSYNEQFF | TGCGCCAGCAGCAAGACGGGACTCAGGAGCTCCTACAATGAGCAGTTCTTC
TRBJ1-1 | few | TRBV10-3 | . | CAISESTGVTEAFF | TGTGCCATCAGTGAATCGACAGGAGTCACTGAAGCTTTCTTT
TRBJ2-7 | . | TRBV6-2/TRBV6-3 | TRBD1 | CASSRPRQGALYEQYF | TGTGCCAGCAGTCGGCCGCGACAGGGGGCACTGTACGAGCAGTACTTC
TRBJ2-3 | . | TRBV24-1 | . | CATSDSGPSEGDTQYF | TGTGCCACCAGTGATTCTGGGCCCTCGGAGGGAGATACGCAGTATTTT
TRBJ2-7 | few | TRBV24-1 | TRBD2 | CATSSAGTSGSGEQYF | TGTGCCACCAGTTCCGCCGGGACTAGCGGGAGTGGGGAGCAGTACTTC
TRBJ1-1 | once | TRBV5-5 | TRBD1 | CASSSGTGFMNTEAFF | TGTGCCAGCAGCTCCGGGACAGGATTCATGAACACTGAAGCTTTCTTT
TRBJ1-4 | . | TRBV28 | . | CASSLGGGATNEKLFF | TGTGCCAGCAGTTTGGGGGGGGGCGCAACTAATGAAAAACTGTTTTTT
TRBJ2-7 | . | TRBV5-4 | TRBD1 | CASSIQGARSSYEQYF | TGTGCCAGCAGCATCCAGGGGGCCCGTAGCTCCTACGAGCAGTACTTC
TRBJ2-7 | few | TRBV2 | . | CASLRDSNYEQYF | TGTGCCAGCCTAAGGGACTCCAACTACGAGCAGTACTTC
TRBJ2-1 | . | TRBV9 | . | CASSVGVGLNEQFF | TGTGCCAGCAGCGTAGGGGTTGGGCTCAATGAGCAGTTCTTC
TRBJ1-3 | . | TRBV6-8 | . | CASSYGLGGGAGNTIYF | TGTGCCAGCAGTTATGGGCTGGGGGGGGGCGCTGGAAACACCATATATTTT
TRBJ1-1 | . | TRBV11-3 | . | CASSLVSASEAFF | TGTGCCAGCAGCTTGGTCAGCGCATCTGAAGCTTTCTTT
TRBJ2-1 | . | TRBV5-1 | TRBD2 | CASSLFPGRSDEQFF | TGCGCCAGCAGCTTGTTCCCCGGGAGGTCCGATGAGCAGTTCTTC
TRBJ2-1 | . | TRBV5-1 | TRBD2 | CASSGSGTPYNEQFF | TGCGCCAGCAGCGGAAGCGGGACTCCCTACAATGAGCAGTTCTTC
TRBJ1-4 | . | TRBV18 | TRBD1 | CASSPIPGTGLEKLFF | TGTGCCAGCTCACCAATCCCCGGGACAGGGTTGGAAAAACTGTTTTTT